This is a list of T cell receptor beta chains from one sample in a study of blood T cell repertoires in COVID-19. Here immunoSEQ multiplex PCR was the method, and the copy in TCRdb shows in-frame clones only, minus some. The repertoire holds 250,000 to 400,000 clones, with over 75% as singletons. Material for sequencing was peripheral blood. The receptors stem from a man in his forties or fifties with active or convalescent COVID-19. Each CDR3 is given with its conserved first and last residue.

j_call v_call cdr3_aa
TRBJ2-3 TRBV10-3 CAISDFSGGATDTQYF
TRBJ2-7 TRBV29-1 CSVEGLGGHEQYF
TRBJ1-5 TRBV19 CASCGTGGTNQPQHF
TRBJ2-5 TRBV19 CASRAAGTGGNTQYF
TRBJ1-1 TRBV4-2 CASSQDPIPTEAFF
TRBJ1-6 TRBV19 CASSINREGSPLHF
TRBJ2-3 TRBV5-8 CASSLRGTDTQYF
TRBJ1-2 TRBV29-1 CSTLEQGRDGYTF
TRBJ2-3 TRBV5-1 CASSSYVSGGVADTQYF
TRBJ2-7 TRBV28 CASTPGTGGRQYF
TRBJ1-6 TRBV30 CAWGKGQGESPLHF
TRBJ1-1 TRBV5-1 CASSLGQVGAEAFF
TRBJ2-1 TRBV7-3 CASSYASGQQFF
TRBJ2-7 TRBV20-1 CSAYIYEQYF
TRBJ1-1 TRBV5-1 CASSLQSGGYGTEAFF
TRBJ1-6 TRBV9 CASSLKQESSYNSPLHF